This T cell receptor (beta chain) was identified in a study of molecular identifiers for immune sequencing clone quantification. Ten or more counts support this clonotype. Previously reported methods and listed TCR primers produced the bulk TCR libraries. TCRdb called the PCR reads again in MiXCR, with one record for every CDR3 protein. The sample includes about 320,000 distinct CDR3 sequences, roughly a quarter of them seen just once. Trimming pared 5 bases from V and 4 bases from J, leaving 10 bases between. This CDR3 has 13 amino acids. V and J are TRBV12-3 or TRBV12-4 and TRBJ2-3, with a weak D call TRBD1 (5 bases). Sequencing was done on a sample of naive CD8+ T cells from blood, with Jurkat cell RNA spiked in. Subset specified: FACS-sorted CD8+CD4-CCR7+CD45RA+ naive T cells. This clonotype was obtained from a human donor in good health. Some libraries in this study had Jurkat cell RNA spiked in. The CDR3 nucleotides read TGTGCCAGCAGTCCCCGACAGTCAGATACGCAGTATTTT. Protein: CASSPRQSDTQYF.